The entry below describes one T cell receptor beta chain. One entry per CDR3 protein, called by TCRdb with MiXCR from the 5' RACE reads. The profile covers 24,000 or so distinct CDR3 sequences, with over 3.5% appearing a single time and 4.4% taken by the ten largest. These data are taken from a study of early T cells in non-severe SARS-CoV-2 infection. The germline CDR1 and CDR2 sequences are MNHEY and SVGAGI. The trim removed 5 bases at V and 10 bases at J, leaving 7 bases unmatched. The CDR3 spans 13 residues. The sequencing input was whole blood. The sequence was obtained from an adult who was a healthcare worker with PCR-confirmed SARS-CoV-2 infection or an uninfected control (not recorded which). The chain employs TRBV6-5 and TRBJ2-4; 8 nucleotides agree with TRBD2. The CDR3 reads CASSLDGGRIQYF. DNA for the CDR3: TGTGCCAGCAGTCTGGACGGCGGGAGGATTCAGTACTTC.